One TCR beta chain is described in this entry. This entry is derived from a study of T cell changes during pregnancy in multiple sclerosis. Germline assignment: CDR1 MDHEN and CDR2 SYDVKM. The CDR3 is 15 amino acids. V lost 0 bases and J lost 1; bases outside the gene matches: 2. Profiled with immunoSEQ multiplex PCR; TCRdb holds only in-frame clones, not every one. The sample holds about 50,000 clones, around 94% seen once. The TCR comes from a female donor with multiple sclerosis, enrolled in a pregnancy study. J is TRBJ2-7 and V is TRBV28; the match to TRBD2 covers 8 bases. The sequenced sample was CD4+ T cells from peripheral blood mononuclear cells, obtained in the third trimester of pregnancy. The CDR3 sequence is CASSLWASGSYEQYF. DNA for the CDR3: TGTGCCAGCAGTTTATGGGCTAGCGGGTCCTACGAGCAGTACTTC.